The clone carrying this TCR beta chain turned up a few times. This sample stems from a study of T cells after somatic rescue of genetic block. Using immunoSEQ multiplex PCR, the repertoire was profiled, and TCRdb retains in-frame clones only, with some absent. The data show around 12,000 clones, roughly 70% seen once. Sequencing used peripheral blood mononuclear cells (PBMCs). The sequence was collected from a boy younger than 18.

CDR3 loop: CASSLRGATGELFF. CDR3 nucleotide sequence: TGTGCCAGCAGCTTGCGGGGGGCCACCGGGGAGCTGTTTTTT. This chain links TRBV13 with TRBJ2-2; 8 nucleotides agree with TRBD2. V lost 3 bases to trimming and J lost 4 bases; unmatched junction nucleotides: 1. The CDR3 has 14 residues. The germline gives CDR1 PRHDT, CDR2 FYEKMQ (reference sequence).